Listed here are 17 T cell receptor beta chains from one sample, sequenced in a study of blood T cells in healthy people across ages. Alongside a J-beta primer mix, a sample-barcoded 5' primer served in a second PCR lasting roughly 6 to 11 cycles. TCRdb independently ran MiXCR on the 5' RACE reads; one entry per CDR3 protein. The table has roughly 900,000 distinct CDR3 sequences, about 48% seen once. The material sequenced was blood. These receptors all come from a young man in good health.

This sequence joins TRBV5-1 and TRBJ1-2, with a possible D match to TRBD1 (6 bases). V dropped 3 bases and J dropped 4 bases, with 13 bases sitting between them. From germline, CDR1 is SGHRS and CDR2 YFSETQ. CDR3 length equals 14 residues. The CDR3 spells CASSSEGGAYGYTF. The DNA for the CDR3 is TGCGCCAGCAGCTCCGAAGGGGGGGCCTATGGCTACACCTTC.

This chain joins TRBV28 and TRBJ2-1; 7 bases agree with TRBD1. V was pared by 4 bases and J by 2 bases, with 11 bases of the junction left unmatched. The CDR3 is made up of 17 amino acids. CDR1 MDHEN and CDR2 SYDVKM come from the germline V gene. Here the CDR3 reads CASSSPHDRVAYNEQFF. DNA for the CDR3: TGTGCCAGCAGTTCCCCCCACGACAGGGTCGCCTACAATGAGCAGTTCTTC.

CDR3 DNA sequence: TGTGCCAGCAGTCGTCACCCGGACGGGGGTGAAGGCTACACCTTC. Protein: CASSRHPDGGEGYTF. V is TRBV27 and J is TRBJ1-2, with a tentative D call TRBD1 (5 bases). Germline-derived CDR1 and CDR2 are MNHEY and SMNVEV (reference sequence). This CDR3 is 15 amino acids long. Trimming cost V 5 bases and J 8 bases, with 21 bases left between them.

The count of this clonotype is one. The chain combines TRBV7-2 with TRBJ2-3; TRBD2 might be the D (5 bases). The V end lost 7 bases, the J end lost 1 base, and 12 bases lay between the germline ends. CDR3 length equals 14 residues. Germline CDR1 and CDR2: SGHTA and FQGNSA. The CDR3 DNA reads TGTGCCAGCACCCCGCGGGCGCGCACAGATACGCAGTATTTT. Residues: CASTPRARTDTQYF.

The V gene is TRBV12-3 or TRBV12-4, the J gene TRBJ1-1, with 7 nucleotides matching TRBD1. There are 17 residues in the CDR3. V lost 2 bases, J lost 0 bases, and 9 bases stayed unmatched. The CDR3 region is CASSLFRDSLLNTEAFF. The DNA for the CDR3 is TGTGCCAGCAGTTTATTCCGGGACAGCCTCTTGAACACTGAAGCTTTCTTT.

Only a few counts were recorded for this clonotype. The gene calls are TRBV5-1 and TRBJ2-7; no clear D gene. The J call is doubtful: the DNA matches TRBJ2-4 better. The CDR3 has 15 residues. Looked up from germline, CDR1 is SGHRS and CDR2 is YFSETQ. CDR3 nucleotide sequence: TGCGCCAGCAGCCCAAAACCCGGAAATAGTAACATTCAGTACTTC. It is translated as CASSPKPGNSNIQYF.

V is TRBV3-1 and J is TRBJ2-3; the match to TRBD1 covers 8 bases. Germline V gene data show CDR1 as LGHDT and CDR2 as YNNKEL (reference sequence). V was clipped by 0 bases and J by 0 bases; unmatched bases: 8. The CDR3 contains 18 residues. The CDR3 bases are TGTGCCAGCAGCCAAGATGGGACAGGCGGAAAAAGCACAGATACGCAGTATTTT. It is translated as CASSQDGTGGKSTDTQYF.

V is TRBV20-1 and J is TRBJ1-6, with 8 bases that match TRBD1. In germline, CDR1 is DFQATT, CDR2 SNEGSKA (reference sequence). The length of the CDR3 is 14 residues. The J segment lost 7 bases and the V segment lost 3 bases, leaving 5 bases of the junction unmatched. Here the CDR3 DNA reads TGCAGTGCTAGTCCTGACAGGGGCAATTCACCCCTCCACTTT. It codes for CSASPDRGNSPLHF.

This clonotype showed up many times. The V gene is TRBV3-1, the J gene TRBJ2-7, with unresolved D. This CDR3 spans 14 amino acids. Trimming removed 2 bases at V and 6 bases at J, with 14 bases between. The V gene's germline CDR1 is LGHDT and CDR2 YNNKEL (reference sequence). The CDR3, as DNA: TGTGCCAGCAGCCAAAGAAACTCAGTGGGCGAGCAGTACTTC. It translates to CASSQRNSVGEQYF.

The CDR3 coding sequence is TGTGCCAGCAGGTTTGCGGGACGGACCTACGAGCAGTACTTC. Amino acid sequence: CASRFAGRTYEQYF. The V and J genes are TRBV9 and TRBJ2-7; D is perhaps TRBD2 (6 bases). V gave up 5 bases and J gave up 2 bases, with 14 bases separating them. CDR3 length: 14 amino acids. Germline-derived CDR1 and CDR2 are SGDLS and YYNGEE.

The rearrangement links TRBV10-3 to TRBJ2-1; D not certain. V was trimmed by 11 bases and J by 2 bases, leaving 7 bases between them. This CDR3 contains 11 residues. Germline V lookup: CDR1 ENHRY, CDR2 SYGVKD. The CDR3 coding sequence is TGTGCCTCCGAAGCCTACAATGAGCAGTTCTTC. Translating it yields CASEAYNEQFF.

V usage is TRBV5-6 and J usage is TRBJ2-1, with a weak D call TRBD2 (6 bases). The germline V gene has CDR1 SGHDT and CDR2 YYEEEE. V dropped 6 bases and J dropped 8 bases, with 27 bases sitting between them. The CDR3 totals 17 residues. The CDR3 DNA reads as TGTGCCAGCACCGACCCACGGGGGTCCAGGATCACCCATGAGCAGTTCTTC. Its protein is CASTDPRGSRITHEQFF.

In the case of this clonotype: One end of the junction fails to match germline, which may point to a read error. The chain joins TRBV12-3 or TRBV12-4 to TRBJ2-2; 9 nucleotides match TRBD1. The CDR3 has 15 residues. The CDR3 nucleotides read TGCGCCAGCAGTCCACAGGGGGCAAACACCGGGGAGCTGTTTTTT. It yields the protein CASSPQGANTGELFF.

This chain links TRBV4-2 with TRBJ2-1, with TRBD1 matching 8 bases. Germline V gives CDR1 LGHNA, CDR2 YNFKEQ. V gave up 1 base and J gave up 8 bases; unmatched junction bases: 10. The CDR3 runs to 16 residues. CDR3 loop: CASSQARDRWDDEQFF. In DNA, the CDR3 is TGTGCCAGCAGCCAAGCTCGGGACAGGTGGGACGATGAGCAGTTCTTC.

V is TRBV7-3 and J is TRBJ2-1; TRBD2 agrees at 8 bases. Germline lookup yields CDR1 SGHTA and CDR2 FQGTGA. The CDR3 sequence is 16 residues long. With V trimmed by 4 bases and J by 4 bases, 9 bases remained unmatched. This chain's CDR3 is CASSSRLATAYNEQFF. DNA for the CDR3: TGTGCCAGCAGCTCACGACTAGCGACGGCTTACAATGAGCAGTTCTTC.

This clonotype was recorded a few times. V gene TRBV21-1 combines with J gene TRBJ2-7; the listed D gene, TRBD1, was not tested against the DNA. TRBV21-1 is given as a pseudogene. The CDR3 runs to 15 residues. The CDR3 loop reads CASSKRGDRAYEQYF. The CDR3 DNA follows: TGTGCCAGCAGCAAAAGGGGGGACAGAGCCTACGAGCAGTACTTC.

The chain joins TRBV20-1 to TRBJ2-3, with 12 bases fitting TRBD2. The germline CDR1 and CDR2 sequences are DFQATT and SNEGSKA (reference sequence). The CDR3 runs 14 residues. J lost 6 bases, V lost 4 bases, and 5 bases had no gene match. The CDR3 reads CSATSGGALDTQYF. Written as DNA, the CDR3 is TGCAGTGCTACTAGCGGGGGGGCGTTGGATACGCAGTATTTT.